This passage covers 3 T cell receptor beta chains from one sample sequenced in a study of response to subunit inactivated influenza vaccine. Via MiXCR, TCRdb re-called the RT-PCR reads, giving one row per CDR3 protein. The profile shows 540,000 or so distinct CDR3 sequences, roughly 13% of them singletons. Sequenced material: PBMCs from blood, taken more than 35 days after vaccination. These receptor sequences come from a man in his forties or fifties who received an inactivated influenza vaccine.

The CDR3 region is CASSSDPQYTQYF. The CDR3 DNA follows: TGTGCCAGCAGCTCGGACCCCCAATATACGCAGTATTTT. The rearrangement joins TRBV7-2 to TRBJ2-3, with D hard to call. Looked up from germline, CDR1 is SGHTA and CDR2 is FQGNSA. The V gene lost 4 bases and the J gene lost 7 bases, with 12 bases spanning the gap. The length of the CDR3 is 13 residues.

This chain connects TRBV12-3 or TRBV12-4 to TRBJ2-3; TRBD2 agrees at 9 bases. The CDR3 consists of 15 residues. Losses at the gene ends were 5 bases for V and 1 base for J; bases not matched to a gene: 4. The CDR3 spells CASSPAGGRTDTQYF. As DNA, the CDR3 is TGTGCCAGCAGTCCGGCGGGGGGGCGCACAGATACGCAGTATTTT.

The table lists this clonotype with a few counts. The chain is built from TRBV5-1 and TRBJ1-2; 8 nucleotides line up with TRBD1. Germline assignment: CDR1 SGHRS and CDR2 YFSETQ. This CDR3 spans 14 amino acids. V shed 3 bases and J 3 bases; nucleotides not matched to a gene: 4. For the CDR3, the DNA is TGCGCCAGCAGCTCGACAGGGGCGTACTATGGCTACACCTTC. Translating gives CASSSTGAYYGYTF. Full variable domain (outside the CDR3, taken from reference TRBV5-1 and TRBJ1-2): KAGVTQTPRYLIKTRGQQVTLSCSPISGHRSVSWYQQTPGQGLQFLFEYFSETQRNKGNFPGRFSGRQFSNSRSEMNVSTLELGDSALYLCASSSTGAYYGYTFGSGTRLTVV.